This passage covers 8 T cell receptor beta chains from one sample sequenced in a study of patients and donors after allogeneic stem cell transplantation. Using its own MiXCR run on the RT-PCR reads, TCRdb lists one record per CDR3 protein. This table holds about 230,000 distinct CDR3 sequences, over 12% found once. The sequencing sample was made of blood, either unsorted or a sorted T cell fraction (not recorded which). Receptors originate from a human donor who was either an allogeneic HSCT recipient or a stem cell or donor lymphocyte infusion donor (not recorded which). It is not recorded whose cells these are; they may come from a transplant donor.

The V call is TRBV5-1, the J call TRBJ2-1; TRBD1 agrees at 7 bases. V shed 4 bases, J shed 8 bases, and the junction held 9 bases outside the gene matches. The CDR3 extends over 14 amino acids. CDR1 and CDR2 (germline): SGHRS, YFSETQ. The CDR3 region is CASSDRTGRDEQFF. The DNA for the CDR3 is TGCGCCAGCAGCGACCGGACAGGTCGGGATGAGCAGTTCTTC.

There are a few counts of this clonotype. The chain links TRBV11-1 to TRBJ2-1, with 9 bases fitting TRBD2. V gave up 2 bases and J gave up 8 bases; unmatched junction bases: 7. CDR1 SGHAT and CDR2 FQDESV come from the germline V gene (reference sequence). This CDR3 is built from 15 residues. The CDR3 loop reads CASSLLAGGPDEQFF. DNA for the CDR3: TGTGCCAGCAGCTTACTCGCGGGAGGGCCTGATGAGCAGTTCTTC.

The V gene is TRBV6-2 or TRBV6-3, the J gene TRBJ1-1; 7 bases line up with TRBD1. CDR3 size: 16 residues. V trimming: 4 bases; J trimming: 2 bases; junction bases outside the gene matches: 10. From germline, CDR1 is MNHEY and CDR2 SVGEGT. CDR3 amino acids: CASSFSPQGGNTEAFF. The CDR3 DNA is TGTGCCAGCAGTTTTTCCCCCCAGGGGGGAAACACTGAAGCTTTCTTT.

This clonotype has only a few counts. This sequence joins TRBV18 and TRBJ2-3; D perhaps matches TRBD2 (6 bases). This CDR3 is 16 amino acids long. V was pared by 2 bases and J by 0 bases, with 12 bases between. Per germline, CDR1 KGHSH and CDR2 LQKENI. The CDR3 is CASSPGQGGSTDTQYF. DNA of the CDR3: TGTGCCAGCTCACCAGGTCAGGGAGGAAGCACAGATACGCAGTATTTT.

At least ten counts were recorded for this clonotype. The chain combines TRBV12-3 or TRBV12-4 with TRBJ2-4, with 8 bases lining up with TRBD2. CDR3 length: 13 residues. Unmatched junction bases numbered 5, after V lost 6 bases and J lost 7 bases. CDR3 protein: CASSPGLGNIQYF. The CDR3 bases are TGTGCCAGCAGCCCGGGACTAGGGAACATTCAGTACTTC.

This clonotype occurred once. V is TRBV18 and J is TRBJ2-1, with 7 bases matching TRBD1. Looked up from germline, CDR1 is KGHSH and CDR2 is LQKENI. J gave up 9 bases and V 6 bases, and 8 bases lay outside the gene matches. The CDR3 loop spans 13 amino acids. CDR3 region: CASSSEGAGEQFF. In DNA form, the CDR3 reads TGTGCCAGCTCCTCTGAGGGGGCAGGTGAGCAGTTCTTC.

This clonotype was observed a few times. The chain is built from TRBV29-1 and TRBJ1-2, with D maybe TRBD1 (6 bases). Trimming took 6 bases from V and 2 from J, leaving 19 bases between them. This CDR3 comprises 15 residues. Germline CDR1 reads SQVTM; CDR2 reads ANQGSEA. The CDR3 nucleotides are TGCAGCGTAGGAGAGCGGGGGCAGGGAAACTATGGCTACACCTTC. Protein: CSVGERGQGNYGYTF. The full variable domain, in which reference TRBV29-1 and TRBJ1-2 provide the parts outside the CDR3, is SAVISQKPSRDICQRGTSLTIQCQVDSQVTMMFWYRQQPGQSLTLIATANQGSEATYESGFVIDKFPISRPNLTFSTLTVSNMSPEDSSIYLCSVGERGQGNYGYTFGSGTRLTVV.

This clonotype occurred a few times. The rearrangement links TRBV5-6 to TRBJ2-3; D assignment may be TRBD1 or TRBD2 (5 bases each). V lost 0 bases to trimming and J lost 7 bases, with 9 bases between them. CDR3 length: 13 amino acids. Germline assignment: CDR1 SGHDT and CDR2 YYEEEE. CDR3 sequence (DNA): TGTGCCAGCAGCTTGGCGGGACCGAATACGCAGTATTTT. It encodes CASSLAGPNTQYF.